Each of the 3 T cell receptor beta chains below was sequenced from the same sample in a study of shared clonotypes between healthy human individuals (TCRdb year 2020). Libraries came from the immunoSEQ multiplex PCR assay. TCRdb limited this immuneACCESS table to in-frame rearrangements with V and J called. A share of clones is missing; checked studies link under half to unresolved V genes, and the rest is unexplained. A total of roughly 330,000 clones appear in this sample, over 65% of them only once. The ten largest clonotypes hold 10% of the sample. The sequencing sample was made of memory CD4+ T cells sorted from blood. Explained via the paper, the cell subset or site label denotes: CD45RA-negative fraction. The receptor set was obtained from a man younger than 40 in good health.

The chain combines TRBV11-2 with TRBJ2-5; 13 bases align to TRBD2. V trimming: 4 bases; J trimming: 5 bases; junction bases outside the gene matches: 4. The CDR3 runs 15 residues. CDR1 is SGHAT, CDR2 FQNNGV, per germline. The CDR3 coding sequence is TGTGCCAGCAGCTCGGGGACTAGCGGGACTGAGACCCAGTACTTC. This codes for CASSSGTSGTETQYF.

V is TRBV4-1 and J is TRBJ2-1, with D possibly being TRBD1 (6 bases). V was clipped by 4 bases and J by 5 bases, with 21 bases between them. There are 17 residues in the CDR3. CDR1 MGHRA and CDR2 YSYEKL come from the germline V gene. The CDR3 protein is CASSPSLGRGDNNEQFF. In nucleotides, the CDR3 is TGCGCCAGCAGCCCCTCACTTGGCAGGGGAGATAACAATGAGCAGTTCTTC.

The gene calls are TRBV21-1 and TRBJ2-7; the listed D gene, TRBD2, was not tested against the DNA. TRBV21-1 corresponds to a pseudogene. This CDR3 spans 15 amino acids. CDR3 sequence (DNA): TGTGCCAGCAGCCCTAAACTAGCGGGAGTCGGCGAGCAGTACTTC. The encoded protein is CASSPKLAGVGEQYF.